This T cell receptor (beta chain) appears in the sequencing data of a study of regulatory T cells in long-lasting Graves disease. Study-wide results and caveats: Lower TCR diversity characterized persistent Graves' patients relative to newly diagnosed patients.

This clonotype has at least ten counts. Its antigen is not identified. Both iRepertoire HTBI primers and Arm-PCR of CDR3 regions were used to build the TCR beta libraries. TCRdb redid the calling of the multiplex PCR reads with MiXCR, one entry per CDR3 protein. The table shows hundreds of thousands of distinct CDR3 sequences, with over 15% occurring only once. The CDR3 has 15 residues. Germline loops: CDR1 SGHTS, CDR2 YDEGEE. Trimming took off 1 base at V and 6 bases at J, with 14 bases between the two ends. Regarding time point: newly diagnosed GD, antithyroid drugs for less than 3 months. Isolated PBMC RNA provided the starting material for the TCR library. Investigators report Graves' disease was diagnosed under American Thyroid Association guidelines. The data also belong to a second study, concerning T cells in Graves' hyperthyroidism and ophthalmopathy. From that report: Reasons for excluding patients were uncontrolled infection, other autoimmune disease, pregnancy or lactation.

The sequences come from peripheral blood mononuclear cells (PBMCs), collected at new diagnosis, from a patient treated with antithyroid drugs. The TCR sequence derives from a woman in her twenties or thirties with Graves disease. V usage is TRBV5-8 and J usage is TRBJ1-5; D is unresolved. CDR3 coding DNA: TGTGCCAGCAGCTTGAACACAGCGTTCGGTCAGCCCCAGCATTTT. It specifies CASSLNTAFGQPQHF.